This TCR beta chain originates from a study of blood T cell repertoires in COVID-19. Looking at the study overall: The United States, Italy and Spain were the sources of the acute and convalescent COVID-19 samples.

Seattle participants joined during active infection and were tracked over time. Per the study methods: Using reference gene primer amplification, nucleated cell counts were estimated. Sequencing used immunoSEQ multiplex PCR; TCRdb keeps in-frame clones, though not all of them. V, J and clone size derive from that table, while D and trimming were established from the DNA sequence. Among 300,000 to 400,000 clones listed, 80% to 90% were seen once. This CDR3 has 16 amino acids. V was pared by 6 bases and J by 8 bases, with 9 bases of the junction left unmatched. In germline, CDR1 is MNHEY, CDR2 SMNVEV (reference sequence).

The chain couples TRBV27 to TRBJ2-2; 13 positions match TRBD2. The material sequenced was peripheral blood. This receptor was identified in a man aged 30 to 39 with COVID-19, enrolled during active disease. The CDR3: CASRQLAGGTSGELFF. CDR3 DNA: TGTGCCAGCAGACAACTAGCGGGAGGGACTAGTGGGGAGCTGTTTTTT.